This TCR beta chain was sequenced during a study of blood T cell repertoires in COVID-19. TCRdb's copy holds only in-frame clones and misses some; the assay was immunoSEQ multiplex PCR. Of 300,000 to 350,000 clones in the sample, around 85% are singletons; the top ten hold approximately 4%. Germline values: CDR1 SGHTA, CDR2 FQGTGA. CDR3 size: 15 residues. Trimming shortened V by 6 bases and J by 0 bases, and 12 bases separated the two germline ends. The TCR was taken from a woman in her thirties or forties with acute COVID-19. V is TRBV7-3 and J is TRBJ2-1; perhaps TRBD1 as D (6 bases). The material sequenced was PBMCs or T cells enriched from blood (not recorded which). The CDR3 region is CASRAGQSSYNEQFF. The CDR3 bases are TGTGCCAGCAGGGCCGGACAGAGCTCCTACAATGAGCAGTTCTTC.